This T cell receptor beta chain was documented in a study of blood T cell repertoires in COVID-19. Germline CDR1 is SGHTA and CDR2 is FQGTGA. The ends were cut back, 0 bases at V and 6 bases at J, with 16 bases in the middle. This CDR3 has 16 amino acids. Clones were read by immunoSEQ multiplex PCR, and TCRdb kept only the in-frame ones, dropping some. The sample has about 97,000 clones, roughly 89% seen once. This sequence originates from a human donor in a cohort sampled during active COVID-19. Sequencing used peripheral blood. The chain is built from TRBV7-3 and TRBJ2-3, with a tentative D call TRBD1 (6 bases). Here the CDR3 DNA reads TGTGCCAGCAGCTTAACAACCCTCGGGACATTCGATACGCAGTATTTT. Amino acids: CASSLTTLGTFDTQYF.